This T cell receptor (beta chain) was captured by sequencing in a study of blood T cell repertoires in COVID-19. V lost 3 bases to trimming and J lost 0 bases; unmatched junction nucleotides: 2. The CDR3 loop spans 14 amino acids. CDR1 is MGHDK and CDR2 is SYGVNS in the germline V gene. The method was immunoSEQ multiplex PCR; TCRdb's version includes in-frame clones alone and lacks a portion of them. The sample holds some 310,000 clones, 90% seen once. V and J are TRBV25-1 and TRBJ2-7; 7 bases are shared with TRBD1. Sample: peripheral blood. The clonotype originates from a woman aged 40 to 50 with COVID-19, enrolled during active disease. The CDR3 nucleotides read TGTGCCAGCAGTGAGAGGACAGGCTCCTACGAGCAGTACTTC. Encoded protein: CASSERTGSYEQYF.